This T cell receptor beta chain is from a study of PD-1 blockade in classical Hodgkin lymphoma (dated by TCRdb to about 2020). As for the study more broadly: Nivolumab dosing was 3 mg/kg intravenously every 2 weeks, continuing until either disease progression or unacceptable toxicity. To define a peripheral blood immune signature of response to PD-1 blockade in classical Hodgkin lymphoma, the study combined TCR beta sequencing with CyTOF. Overall study outcomes, separate from this receptor: Trial patients with a complete response had baseline diversity similar to that of newly diagnosed patients, while partial responders and progressors had significantly lower diversity. The study covered only a single clinical trial cohort, and the causes of the repertoire differences, possibly disease activity or prior therapy, were still not defined. Newly diagnosed patients were reported to have lower baseline TCR diversity than healthy donors, and relapsed/refractory patients were reported to have lower baseline TCR diversity still. CD4+ but not CD8+ TCR diversity rose significantly by C4D1 (p=0.0027 vs p=0.16), most apparent in complete responders (p=0.02). Diversity was lower in patients who began nivolumab less than 1 year after ASCT, so these patients were left out of later analyses to avoid confounding by immune reconstitution.

About this clone itself: This receptor's antigen is unknown. No base-level quality is on record; no much larger clone is a single base apart.

In light of the paper, this sample's time point label describes: cycle 1 day 1 (C1D1), immediately before nivolumab initiation. All trial patients had relapsed after autologous stem cell transplantation, with cohorts A, B and C differing in prior brentuximab vedotin exposure. A total of under 70 patients with relapsed/refractory classical Hodgkin lymphoma made up the trial cohort, and each patient's best overall response was complete response, partial response or progressive disease. Trial patients were treated with single-agent nivolumab in the multi-cohort phase II CheckMate 205 trial. An independent review committee assessed best overall response by applying the 2007 International Working Group response criteria. Trial PBMCs were collected immediately before nivolumab initiation (C1D1) and during therapy at cycle 2 day 1 and cycle 4 day 1. Peripheral blood was collected in 8 mL Vacutainer Cell Preparation Tubes, from which PBMCs were isolated by centrifugation and then cryopreserved.

The Qiagen DNeasy kit was used to extract genomic DNA from unsorted PBMCs and from the negatively selected CD4+ and CD8+ fractions. Using primers that anneal to V and J segments, immunoSEQ multiplex PCR amplified the TCR beta CDR3 regions. A synthetic immune receptor repertoire was used to minimize amplification bias, and any remaining bias was removed computationally after sequencing. The paper's data handling went like this. Custom Python scripts were used to quantify repertoire diversity as the Shannon entropy index. Unsorted, CD4+ and CD8+ repertoires were analyzed separately, except in combined analyses where CD4+ and CD8+ sequences were merged in silico. A clone was considered expanded if an increase in frequency of at least 2-fold after treatment relative to C1D1 was found, and a pseudocount of 0.5 was applied to clones undetected at baseline. Singleton clones were defined as clones with 0 or 1 copy at C1D1, and non-singleton clones were defined as clones with 2 or more copies. Clones expanded in unsorted samples were annotated as CD4+, CD8+ or unknown by matching protein sequences in sorted samples from the same patient. Wilcoxon tests on paired samples were used to test changes in diversity from C1D1 to C4D1. TCRdb re-hosts the immuneACCESS table, in-frame sequences only. Its copies lack some clones; in the studies checked, an unresolved V gene accounts for under half of them, and the cause for the rest is not known. V and J calls and clone size are as listed in that table; D and trimming were resolved from the DNA. The sample includes nearly 55,000 clones, with over 70% observed a single time. The ten biggest clones cover roughly 15% of the sample.

The V and J ends are trimmed by 5 bases and 3 bases, leaving 13 bases between them. The CDR3, from cysteine to phenylalanine, totals 14 residues. The read is trimmed to its CDR3 DNA, 42 bases read in frame from base 1. CDR1 and CDR2, per the germline V gene, are SGHVS and FNYEAQ. The sequencing used peripheral blood mononuclear cells (PBMCs), collected at baseline. The source of this sequence is a human donor with classical Hodgkin lymphoma. This receptor chain uses TRBV7-6 and TRBJ1-1, with TRBD1 perhaps the D gene, on 6 matching bases. The CDR3 protein: CASSPGTWDTEAFF. The DNA sequence is given as TGTGCCAGCAGCCCCGGGACATGGGACACTGAAGCTTTCTTT.